What follows are 11 T cell receptor beta chains derived from one specimen sequenced in a study of blood T cell repertoires in COVID-19. Method: immunoSEQ multiplex PCR; TCRdb's copy keeps in-frame clones and lacks some. The sample holds roughly 150,000 clones, around 84% seen once. Sequences were obtained from PBMCs or T cells enriched from blood (not recorded which). The receptors originated from a man in his forties or fifties who had recovered from COVID-19.

This clone came up a few times. The CDR3 DNA reads as TGTGCCAGCAGCGTAGGTAGGAACACTGAAGCTTTCTTT. Translating it yields CASSVGRNTEAFF. The chain links TRBV11-2 to TRBJ1-1; D is unclear. The CDR3 has 13 amino acids. V was trimmed by 5 bases and J by 1 base, leaving 8 bases between them. From germline, CDR1 is SGHAT and CDR2 FQNNGV.

V and J are TRBV30 and TRBJ2-1; possible D gene TRBD1, 6 bases. Trimming shortened V by 0 bases and J by 6 bases, and 6 bases separated the two germline ends. This CDR3 comprises 12 residues. The germline V gene encodes CDR1 GTSNPN and CDR2 SVGIG (reference sequence). The CDR3 protein is CAWSVGANEQFF. Here the CDR3 DNA reads TGTGCCTGGAGTGTGGGGGCCAATGAGCAGTTCTTC.

In its sample, this clone was seen a few times. The rearrangement joins TRBV28 to TRBJ1-5; D is uncertain. Trimming pared 6 bases from V and 4 bases from J, leaving 7 bases between. This CDR3 comprises 12 residues. Germline CDR1 MDHEN, CDR2 SYDVKM. The CDR3 reads CASSSVNQPQHF. The CDR3, as DNA: TGTGCCAGCAGCTCTGTGAATCAGCCCCAGCATTTT.

The rearrangement uses TRBV5-1 and TRBJ1-4, with a tentative D call TRBD1 (6 bases). The CDR3 is made up of 16 amino acids. CDR1 SGHRS and CDR2 YFSETQ come from the germline V gene. The ends were cut back, 0 bases at V and 8 bases at J, with 17 bases in the middle. The CDR3 here is CASSLAGGATYEKLFF. CDR3 in DNA: TGCGCCAGCAGCTTGGCCGGGGGGGCGACGTACGAAAAACTGTTTTTT.

This clone was detected only a few times. The chain combines TRBV9 with TRBJ1-4, with D possibly matching TRBD1 (5 bases). Germline values: CDR1 SGDLS, CDR2 YYNGEE. The germline V and J ends were trimmed by 4 bases and 3 bases, with 16 bases remaining between them. The CDR3 length is 16 residues. For the CDR3, the DNA is TGTGCCAGCAGCCCCCAGGGCGGGGTCGCTAATGAAAAACTGTTTTTT. This gives the protein CASSPQGGVANEKLFF. The full variable domain, with the rest looked up from reference TRBV9 and TRBJ1-4, is DSGVTQTPKHLITATGQRVTLRCSPRSGDLSVYWYQQSLDQGLQFLIQYYNGEERAKGNILERFSAQQFPDLHSELNLSSLELGDSALYFCASSPQGGVANEKLFFGSGTQLSVL.

The chain has TRBV6-6 and TRBJ2-7; D gene uncertain. CDR1 is MNHNY, CDR2 SVGAGI, per germline (reference sequence). V was cut by 6 bases and J by 4 bases, with 13 bases left in between. This CDR3 contains 13 residues. The CDR3 is CASSRGRMYEQYV. The CDR3 region has the DNA TGTGCCAGCAGCCGAGGTAGAATGTACGAGCAGTACGTC.

The chain couples TRBV30 to TRBJ1-2; no clear D. The V gene's germline CDR1 is GTSNPN and CDR2 SVGIG (reference sequence). Between the trimmed V and J ends, which lost 3 bases and 6 bases, there was a span of 14 bases. The CDR3 has 13 amino acids. Written as DNA, the CDR3 is TGTGCCTGGAGCCGGCGGGGAACGGATGGCTACACCTTC. Its translation is CAWSRRGTDGYTF.

The gene calls are TRBV6-5 and TRBJ2-7; tentatively, D is TRBD2 (5 bases). The germline V gene encodes CDR1 MNHEY and CDR2 SVGAGI. The ends were cut back, 4 bases at V and 3 bases at J, with 7 bases in the middle. The CDR3 loop spans 12 amino acids. CDR3 sequence: CASSSGSYEQYF. In nucleotides, the CDR3 is TGTGCCAGCAGTTCTGGGAGCTACGAGCAGTACTTC.

This clone was seen more than once but under ten times. The same CDR3 can be traced to other DNA sequences in this sample. V usage is TRBV24-1 and J usage is TRBJ2-5, with 9 bases lining up with TRBD1. Trimming at V came to 3 bases and at J to 4 bases, leaving 8 bases not matched to a gene. This CDR3 has 16 residues. Germline CDR1 reads KGHDR; CDR2 reads SFDVKD. The CDR3 DNA reads as TGTGCCACCAGTGATGTGACAGGGGGTCCAGGAGAGACCCAGTACTTC. This sequence encodes CATSDVTGGPGETQYF.

The gene calls are TRBV10-3 and TRBJ2-7, with a tentative D call TRBD1 (5 bases). Germline lookup yields CDR1 ENHRY and CDR2 SYGVKD. The CDR3 is 16 residues long. Trimming pared 2 bases from V and 1 base from J, leaving 15 bases between. The CDR3 sequence: CAISERIGVRSYEQYF. CDR3 DNA: TGTGCCATCAGTGAGAGGATAGGGGTAAGGTCCTACGAGCAGTACTTC.

The J gene is TRBJ1-2, the V gene TRBV21-1. TRBV21-1 is labeled a pseudogene. The CDR3 covers 14 residues. The CDR3: CASMRVWWERGYTF. Here the CDR3 DNA reads TGTGCCAGCATGAGGGTGTGGTGGGAGCGGGGCTACACCTTC.